Presented here are 24 T cell receptor beta chains from one specimen sequenced in a study of blood T cell repertoires in COVID-19. Using immunoSEQ multiplex PCR, the repertoire was profiled, and TCRdb retains in-frame clones only, with some absent. The data contain 250,000 to 350,000 clones, around 84% of them singletons. Sequencing was carried out using peripheral blood. These receptors were collected from a human donor with COVID-19, enrolled during active disease. The donor label of this sample is uncertain.

For the CDR3, the DNA is TGTGCCAGCAGCGGGAACACCGGGGAGCTGTTTTTT. This gives the protein CASSGNTGELFF. This chain joins TRBV12-3 or TRBV12-4 and TRBJ2-2; no clear D gene. Trimming pared 6 bases from V and 1 base from J, leaving 3 bases between. This CDR3 has 12 residues.

This clone appeared many times. The chain has TRBV23-1 and TRBJ2-7; 7 bases map to TRBD1. TRBV23-1 is recorded as an ORF, its role being uncertain. With V trimmed by 6 bases and J by 1 base, 6 bases remained unmatched. This CDR3 is built from 14 residues. In DNA, the CDR3 is TGCGCCAGCAGAAAGGGGGCGGATTCCTACGAGCAGTACTTC. Its protein is CASRKGADSYEQYF.

The chain has TRBV11-2 and TRBJ2-1; TRBD1 might be the D (7 bases). Per germline, CDR1 SGHAT and CDR2 FQNNGV. The CDR3 runs to 15 residues. V dropped 0 bases and J dropped 7 bases, with 13 bases sitting between them. CDR3 sequence (DNA): TGTGCCAGCAGCTTAGATGGGGCAGGGGGGAATGAGCAGTTCTTC. Its translation is CASSLDGAGGNEQFF.

The rearrangement joins TRBV7-9 to TRBJ2-2; 9 nucleotides match TRBD2. The germline gives CDR1 SEHNR, CDR2 FQNEAQ (reference sequence). The length of the CDR3 is 19 residues. V was pared by 3 bases and J by 4 bases, with 15 bases of the junction left unmatched. The CDR3 region is CASSLGFISGTSPTGELFF. Written as DNA, the CDR3 is TGTGCCAGCAGCTTGGGATTCATATCCGGGACTAGCCCCACCGGGGAGCTGTTTTTT.

The chain employs TRBV5-1 and TRBJ2-5, with TRBD1 as a possible D gene (6 bases). Germline CDR1 SGHRS, CDR2 YFSETQ. V lost 4 bases to trimming and J lost 3 bases, with 19 bases between them. The length of the CDR3 is 16 residues. This CDR3 reads CASSDRDNLSEETQYF. The CDR3 DNA reads TGCGCCAGCAGCGACCGGGACAACTTATCCGAAGAGACCCAGTACTTC.

V usage is TRBV28 and J usage is TRBJ1-4, with D unresolved. The CDR3 is 15 residues long. CDR1 and CDR2 from the germline V gene are MDHEN and SYDVKM. Between the trimmed V and J ends, which lost 5 bases and 8 bases, there was a span of 18 bases. The CDR3 spells CASSRPTAPGEKLFF. The DNA of the CDR3 is TGTGCCAGCAGTCGCCCGACGGCTCCGGGGGAAAAACTGTTTTTT. Full variable domain (missing parts from reference TRBV28 and TRBJ1-4): DVKVTQSSRYLVKRTGEKVFLECVQDMDHENMFWYRQDPGLGLRLIYFSYDVKMKEKGDIPEGYSVSREKKERFSLILESASTNQTSMYLCASSRPTAPGEKLFFGSGTQLSVL.

J is TRBJ2-3 and V is TRBV10-3; 12 nucleotides align to TRBD2. Germline loops: CDR1 ENHRY, CDR2 SYGVKD. The CDR3 extends over 15 amino acids. J was trimmed by 2 bases and V by 10 bases; bases with no gene match: 7. This chain's CDR3 is CATGLAGLSTDTQYF. CDR3 coding DNA: TGTGCCACCGGACTAGCGGGATTATCCACAGATACGCAGTATTTT.

This chain links TRBV6-5 with TRBJ1-2; 7 nucleotides match TRBD1. Germline values: CDR1 MNHEY, CDR2 SVGAGI. The ends lost 7 bases at V and 7 bases at J; junction bases unmatched: 15. CDR3 length equals 15 residues. The CDR3 DNA reads TGTGCCAGCATCCCCTATGGGACAGCGAGGGGTGGCTACACCTTC. Translating gives CASIPYGTARGGYTF.

The V and J genes are TRBV19 and TRBJ1-1; D is unclear. The CDR3 is 13 residues long. Germline CDR1 is LNHDA and CDR2 is SQIVND (reference sequence). With 5 bases removed from V and 0 bases from J, the gap between germline ends came to 7 bases. CDR3: CASSGGLNTEAFF. The CDR3 DNA is TGTGCCAGTAGTGGTGGGCTGAACACTGAAGCTTTCTTT.

The V and J genes are TRBV5-3 and TRBJ2-7; no clear D. TRBV5-3 is sorted into the ORF group, with uncertain function. There are 13 residues in the CDR3. Trimming removed 2 bases from V and 0 bases from J, with 6 bases in between. The DNA of the CDR3 is TGTGCCAGAAGCTTCGCTATCTCCTACGAGCAGTACTTC. Protein product: CARSFAISYEQYF.

The rearrangement joins TRBV20-1 to TRBJ2-7; 11 positions agree with TRBD2. From germline, CDR1 is DFQATT and CDR2 SNEGSKA (reference sequence). There are 15 residues in the CDR3. J was trimmed by 2 bases and V by 3 bases; bases with no gene match: 6. The CDR3 spells CSASGASGRTYEQYF. The CDR3, as DNA: TGCAGTGCTAGTGGGGCTAGCGGGAGGACCTACGAGCAGTACTTC.

The rearrangement joins TRBV29-1 to TRBJ2-2, with 10 bases identical to TRBD2. Looked up from germline, CDR1 is SQVTM and CDR2 is ANQGSEA. This CDR3 is built from 14 residues. The J segment lost 8 bases and the V segment lost 7 bases, leaving 10 bases of the junction unmatched. CDR3 protein: CSARASGRSGELFF. CDR3 coding DNA: TGCAGCGCAAGGGCTAGCGGGAGATCGGGGGAGCTGTTTTTT.

This rearrangement joins TRBV19 to TRBJ2-3; the match to TRBD2 covers 9 bases. The CDR3 length is 20 residues. The germline CDR1 and CDR2 sequences are LNHDA and SQIVND (reference sequence). J was trimmed by 0 bases and V by 2 bases; bases with no gene match: 15. The CDR3 reads CASSIQRGLAGRRSTDTQYF. The CDR3 nucleotides read TGTGCCAGTAGTATACAAAGAGGGCTAGCGGGGCGACGGAGCACAGATACGCAGTATTTT.

The rearrangement joins TRBV19 to TRBJ1-1; D may be TRBD1 (5 bases). V shed 8 bases and J shed 0 bases, with 7 bases lying between them. The CDR3 extends over 12 amino acids. CDR1 and CDR2 from the germline V gene are LNHDA and SQIVND (reference sequence). The CDR3 reads CASDRVNTEAFF. The CDR3 nucleotides read TGTGCCAGTGACAGAGTGAACACTGAAGCTTTCTTT. The complete variable domain, with remaining parts taken from reference TRBV19 and TRBJ1-1, reads DGGITQSPKYLFRKEGQNVTLSCEQNLNHDAMYWYRQDPGQGLRLIYYSQIVNDFQKGDIAEGYSVSREKKESFPLTVTSAQKNPTAFYLCASDRVNTEAFFGQGTRLTVV.

The chain combines TRBV19 with TRBJ2-3; TRBD1 matches 9 bases. V lost 4 bases to trimming and J lost 2 bases; unmatched junction nucleotides: 7. CDR1 is LNHDA and CDR2 is SQIVND in the germline V gene (reference sequence). CDR3 length: 16 amino acids. The CDR3 coding sequence is TGTGCCAGTAGTACCTCCGGGACAGGGAACACAGATACGCAGTATTTT. Translating gives CASSTSGTGNTDTQYF.

The chain employs TRBV6-6 and TRBJ2-7; D unclear. V was clipped by 6 bases and J by 2 bases, with 11 bases between them. The CDR3 spans 13 residues. Germline CDR1 reads MNHNY; CDR2 reads SVGAGI (reference sequence). DNA of the CDR3: TGTGCCAGCAGCGCGGCCTCTGCCTACGAGCAGTACTTC. This gives the protein CASSAASAYEQYF.

The chain couples TRBV25-1 to TRBJ1-4, with TRBD1 matching over 8 bases. V shed 5 bases, J shed 4 bases, and the junction held 15 bases outside the gene matches. Germline CDR1 reads MGHDK; CDR2 reads SYGVNS. This CDR3 comprises 18 residues. CDR3 DNA sequence: TGTGCCAGCAGTCCAAGCCCCCGGACAGGGAAAGTTAATGAAAAACTGTTTTTT. This encodes CASSPSPRTGKVNEKLFF.

This chain's CDR3 is CASSQDPFSGSGTDTQYF. The CDR3 region has the DNA TGTGCCAGCAGCCAAGATCCCTTTAGCGGGAGTGGGACAGATACGCAGTATTTT. The rearrangement uses TRBV3-1 (or the pseudogene TRBV3-2) and TRBJ2-3, with 9 bases fitting TRBD2. The length of the CDR3 is 18 residues. Germline values: CDR1 LGHDT, CDR2 YNNKEL (reference sequence). After removal of 0 bases from V and 3 bases from J, the junction contained 10 bases not matched to a gene.

There are a few counts of this clone. In the same sample, other DNA sequences code for this CDR3. V is TRBV7-3 and J is TRBJ2-2; TRBD2 aligns across 11 bases. The CDR3 runs 16 residues. With 3 bases clipped from V and 5 bases from J, the junction kept 5 bases outside the gene matches. Germline values: CDR1 SGHTA, CDR2 FQGTGA. The CDR3 coding sequence is TGTGCCAGCAGCTTGGGCCTAGCGGGAGGAACCGGGGAGCTGTTTTTT. It translates to CASSLGLAGGTGELFF.

The chain recombines TRBV2 with TRBJ2-1, with D unclear. The CDR3 is made up of 12 amino acids. V was shortened by 8 bases and J by 5 bases, with 10 bases between the two germline ends. Germline CDR1 reads SNHLY; CDR2 reads FYNNEI. The CDR3 protein is CASLLTNNEQFF. CDR3 DNA sequence: TGTGCCAGCTTACTAACCAACAATGAGCAGTTCTTC.

The CDR3 bases are TGTGCCTGGAGTTCACAGGGGGTCGGGGAAGCTTTCTTT. Residues: CAWSSQGVGEAFF. The chain carries TRBV30 and TRBJ1-1; 8 bases align to TRBD1. V lost 2 bases and J lost 8; bases outside the gene matches: 7. The CDR3 has 13 amino acids. Germline values: CDR1 GTSNPN, CDR2 SVGIG (reference sequence).

The J gene is TRBJ2-7, the V gene TRBV7-9; 7 positions agree with TRBD1. V lost 5 bases and J lost 4; bases outside the gene matches: 11. The CDR3 runs 15 residues. Germline V CDR1 and CDR2: SEHNR, FQNEAQ (reference sequence). This CDR3 is CASSLGQALVYEQYF. The CDR3 DNA sequence: TGTGCCAGCAGCCTTGGACAGGCCTTGGTTTACGAGCAGTACTTC.

The chain joins TRBV7-2 to TRBJ2-2, with 8 nucleotides matching TRBD2. The V gene's germline CDR1 is SGHTA and CDR2 FQGNSA. The CDR3 has 16 amino acids. The ends lost 2 bases at V and 3 bases at J; junction bases unmatched: 5. The CDR3 is CASSLSGGRYTGELFF. The CDR3 DNA follows: TGTGCCAGCAGCTTAAGCGGCGGGAGGTACACCGGGGAGCTGTTTTTT.

The chain couples TRBV18 to TRBJ1-2; 7 bases agree with TRBD1. Germline values: CDR1 KGHSH, CDR2 LQKENI. J was trimmed by 6 bases and V by 3 bases; bases with no gene match: 4. The CDR3 totals 13 residues. CDR3 residues: CASSPQGGHGYTF. The CDR3 nucleotides are TGTGCCAGCTCACCCCAGGGGGGCCATGGCTACACCTTC.